The clone carrying this TCR beta chain came up a few times. Its matching antigen is unknown. The sample belongs to a study of T-cell reconstitution after alpha-beta-depleted transplantation in children. This CDR3 is built from 19 residues. Germline CDR1 LGHNA, CDR2 YNFKEQ. V dropped 0 bases and J dropped 2; count of bases not matched to a gene: 10. Study-level results: Surviving recipient T cells and intrathymic progenitors accounted for some patients' high TCRbeta diversity at day 60. Several hundred graft clones that had expanded were reportedly the source of alpha-beta T cells about two months after transplant. T-cell counts and diversity at one year post-transplant came mainly from newly produced T cells.

Unique molecular identifiers tagged the TCRbeta library. One entry per CDR3 protein results from TCRdb running MiXCR on the PCR reads. The table has about 250,000 distinct CDR3 sequences, about 24% seen once. This TCR came from a female patient between 2 and 15 years old who had a stem cell transplant for congenital amegakaryocytic thrombocytopenia, so the T cells may come from the graft donor. The J gene is TRBJ2-3, the V gene TRBV4-2, with 11 bases identical to TRBD2. Sample: PBMCs, mostly from graft donor cells, taken 360 days after TCRalphabeta/CD19-depleted stem cell transplant. The CDR3 region has the DNA TGTGCCAGCAGCCAAGAGGAGCGACTAGCGGGGACCCCCACAGATACGCAGTATTTT. It yields the protein CASSQEERLAGTPTDTQYF.